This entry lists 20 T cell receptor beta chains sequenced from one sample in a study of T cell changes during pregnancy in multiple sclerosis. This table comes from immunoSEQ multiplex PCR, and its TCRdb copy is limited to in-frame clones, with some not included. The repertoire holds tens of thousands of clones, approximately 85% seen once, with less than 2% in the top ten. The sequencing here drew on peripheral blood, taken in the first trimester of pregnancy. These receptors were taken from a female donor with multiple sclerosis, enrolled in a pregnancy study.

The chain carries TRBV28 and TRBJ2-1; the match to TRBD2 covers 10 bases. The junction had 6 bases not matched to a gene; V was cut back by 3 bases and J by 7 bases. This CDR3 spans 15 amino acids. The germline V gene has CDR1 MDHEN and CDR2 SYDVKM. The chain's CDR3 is CASSFGTSGKNEQFF. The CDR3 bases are TGTGCCAGCAGTTTTGGTACTAGCGGGAAGAATGAGCAGTTCTTC.

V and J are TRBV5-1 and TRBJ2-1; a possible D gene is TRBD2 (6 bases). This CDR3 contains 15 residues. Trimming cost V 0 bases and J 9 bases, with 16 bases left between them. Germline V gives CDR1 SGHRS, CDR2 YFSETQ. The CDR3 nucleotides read TGCGCCAGCAGCTTGGTTTCGGGGGTTCAGGGTGAGCAGTTCTTC. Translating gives CASSLVSGVQGEQFF.

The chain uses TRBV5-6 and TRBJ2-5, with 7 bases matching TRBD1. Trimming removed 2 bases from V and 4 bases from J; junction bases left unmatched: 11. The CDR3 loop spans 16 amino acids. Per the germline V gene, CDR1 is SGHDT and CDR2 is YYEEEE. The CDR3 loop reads CASSFGPGQLGETQYF. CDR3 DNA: TGTGCCAGCAGCTTCGGCCCGGGACAGCTCGGAGAGACCCAGTACTTC.

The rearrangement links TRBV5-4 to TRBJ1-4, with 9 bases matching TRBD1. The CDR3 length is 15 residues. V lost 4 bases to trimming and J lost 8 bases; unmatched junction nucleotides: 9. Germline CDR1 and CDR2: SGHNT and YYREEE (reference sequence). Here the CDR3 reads CASSRKQGAEEKLFF. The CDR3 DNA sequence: TGTGCCAGCAGCCGTAAACAGGGGGCCGAGGAAAAACTGTTTTTT. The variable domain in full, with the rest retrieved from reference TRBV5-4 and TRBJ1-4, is ETGVTQSPTHLIKTRGQQVTLRCSSQSGHNTVSWYQQALGQGPQFIFQYYREEENGRGNFPPRFSGLQFPNYSSELNVNALELDDSALYLCASSRKQGAEEKLFFGSGTQLSVL.

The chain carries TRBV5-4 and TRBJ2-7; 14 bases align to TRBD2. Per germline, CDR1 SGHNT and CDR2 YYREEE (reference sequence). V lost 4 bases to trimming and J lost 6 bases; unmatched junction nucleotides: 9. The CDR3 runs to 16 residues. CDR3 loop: CASSLGLAGAVGEQYF. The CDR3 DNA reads TGTGCCAGCAGCCTGGGACTAGCGGGAGCAGTGGGCGAGCAGTACTTC.

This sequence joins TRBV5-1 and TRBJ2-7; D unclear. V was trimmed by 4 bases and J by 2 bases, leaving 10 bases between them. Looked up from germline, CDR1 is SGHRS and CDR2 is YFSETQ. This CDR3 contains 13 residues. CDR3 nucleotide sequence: TGCGCCAGCAGCCCGCCCGGTACCTACGAGCAGTACTTC. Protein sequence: CASSPPGTYEQYF.

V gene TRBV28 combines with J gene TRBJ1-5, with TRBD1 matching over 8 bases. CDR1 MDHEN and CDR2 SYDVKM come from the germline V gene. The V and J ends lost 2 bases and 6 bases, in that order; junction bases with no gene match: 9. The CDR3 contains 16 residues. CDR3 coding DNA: TGTGCCAGCAGTTTACCACTCGGACAGGGAAGTCAGCCCCAGCATTTT. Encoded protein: CASSLPLGQGSQPQHF. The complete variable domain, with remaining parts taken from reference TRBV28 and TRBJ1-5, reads DVKVTQSSRYLVKRTGEKVFLECVQDMDHENMFWYRQDPGLGLRLIYFSYDVKMKEKGDIPEGYSVSREKKERFSLILESASTNQTSMYLCASSLPLGQGSQPQHFGDGTRLSIL.

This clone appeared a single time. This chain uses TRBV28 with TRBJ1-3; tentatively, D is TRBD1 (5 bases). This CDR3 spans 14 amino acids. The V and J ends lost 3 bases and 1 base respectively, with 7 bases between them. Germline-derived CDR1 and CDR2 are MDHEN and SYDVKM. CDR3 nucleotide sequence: TGTGCCAGCAGTTTCCCAGGGTCTGGAAACACCATATATTTT. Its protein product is CASSFPGSGNTIYF.

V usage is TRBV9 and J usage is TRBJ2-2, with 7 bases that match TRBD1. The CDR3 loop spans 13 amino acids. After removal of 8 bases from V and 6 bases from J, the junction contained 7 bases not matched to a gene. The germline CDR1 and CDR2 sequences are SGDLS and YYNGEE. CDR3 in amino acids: CASSVQGAGELFF. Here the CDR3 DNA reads TGTGCCAGTTCCGTTCAGGGGGCCGGGGAGCTGTTTTTT.

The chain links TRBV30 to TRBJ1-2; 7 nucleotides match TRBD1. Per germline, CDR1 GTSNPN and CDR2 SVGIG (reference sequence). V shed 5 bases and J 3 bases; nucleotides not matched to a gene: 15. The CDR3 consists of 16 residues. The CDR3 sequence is CAWGWGRGVSDYGYTF. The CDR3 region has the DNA TGTGCCTGGGGTTGGGGCAGGGGGGTGAGTGACTATGGCTACACCTTC.

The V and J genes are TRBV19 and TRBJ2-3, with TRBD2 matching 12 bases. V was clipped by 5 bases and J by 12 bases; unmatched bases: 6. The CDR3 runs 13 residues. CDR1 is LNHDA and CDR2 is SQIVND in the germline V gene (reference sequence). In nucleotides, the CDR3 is TGTGCCAGTAGTGCCGGACTAGCGGGACTTCAGTATTTT. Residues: CASSAGLAGLQYF.

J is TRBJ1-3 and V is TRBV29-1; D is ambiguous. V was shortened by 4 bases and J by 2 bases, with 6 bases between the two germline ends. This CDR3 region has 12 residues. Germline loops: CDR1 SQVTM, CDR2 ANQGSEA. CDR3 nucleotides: TGCAGCGTTGTTCTCCCTGGAAACACCATATATTTT. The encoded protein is CSVVLPGNTIYF.

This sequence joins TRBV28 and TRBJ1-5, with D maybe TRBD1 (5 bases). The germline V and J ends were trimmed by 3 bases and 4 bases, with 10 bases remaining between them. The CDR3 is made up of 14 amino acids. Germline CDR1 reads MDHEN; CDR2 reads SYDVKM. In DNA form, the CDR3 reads TGTGCCAGCAGTTTTGCAGGGATGAATCAGCCCCAGCATTTT. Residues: CASSFAGMNQPQHF.

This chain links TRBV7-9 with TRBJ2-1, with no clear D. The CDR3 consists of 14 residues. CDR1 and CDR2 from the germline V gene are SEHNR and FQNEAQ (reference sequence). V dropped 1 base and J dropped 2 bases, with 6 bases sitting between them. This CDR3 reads CASSLGATYNEQFF. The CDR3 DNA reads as TGTGCCAGCAGCTTAGGGGCAACCTACAATGAGCAGTTCTTC. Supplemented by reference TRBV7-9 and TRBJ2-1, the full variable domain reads DTGVSQNPRHKITKRGQNVTFRCDPISEHNRLYWYRQTLGQGPEFLTYFQNEAQLEKSRLLSDRFSAERPKGSFSTLEIQRTEQGDSAMYLCASSLGATYNEQFFGPGTRLTVL.

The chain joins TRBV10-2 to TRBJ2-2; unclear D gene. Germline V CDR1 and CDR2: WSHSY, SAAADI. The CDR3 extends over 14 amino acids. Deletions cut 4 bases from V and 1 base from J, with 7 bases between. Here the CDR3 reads CASSVEVNTGELFF. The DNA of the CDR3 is TGCGCCAGCAGTGTTGAGGTGAACACCGGGGAGCTGTTTTTT.

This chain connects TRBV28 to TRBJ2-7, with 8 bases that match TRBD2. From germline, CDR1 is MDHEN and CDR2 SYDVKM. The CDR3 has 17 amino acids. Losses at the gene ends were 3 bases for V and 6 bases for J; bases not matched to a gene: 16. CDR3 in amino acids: CASSFRIFRREEGEQYF. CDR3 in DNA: TGTGCCAGCAGTTTCCGTATTTTTAGGCGGGAGGAGGGCGAGCAGTACTTC. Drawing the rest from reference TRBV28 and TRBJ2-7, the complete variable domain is DVKVTQSSRYLVKRTGEKVFLECVQDMDHENMFWYRQDPGLGLRLIYFSYDVKMKEKGDIPEGYSVSREKKERFSLILESASTNQTSMYLCASSFRIFRREEGEQYFGPGTRLTVT.

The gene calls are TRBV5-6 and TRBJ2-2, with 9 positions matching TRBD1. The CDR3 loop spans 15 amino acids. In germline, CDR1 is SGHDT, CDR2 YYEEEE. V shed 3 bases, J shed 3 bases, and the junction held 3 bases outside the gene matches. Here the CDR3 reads CASSYGTGHTGELFF. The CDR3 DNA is TGTGCCAGCAGCTACGGGACAGGGCACACCGGGGAGCTGTTTTTT.

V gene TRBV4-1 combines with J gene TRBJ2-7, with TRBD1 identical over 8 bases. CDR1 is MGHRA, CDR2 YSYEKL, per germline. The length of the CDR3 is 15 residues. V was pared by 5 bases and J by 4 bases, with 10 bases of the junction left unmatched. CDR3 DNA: TGCGCCAGCAGCTTCGGAGGACAGGGAGCTTACGAGCAGTACTTC. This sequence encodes CASSFGGQGAYEQYF.

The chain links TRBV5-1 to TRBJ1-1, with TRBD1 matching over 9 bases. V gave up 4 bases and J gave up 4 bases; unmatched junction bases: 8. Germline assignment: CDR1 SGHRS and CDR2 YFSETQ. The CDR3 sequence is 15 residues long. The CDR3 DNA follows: TGCGCCAGCAGCGTAGGACAGGGGCGCGGCACTGAAGCTTTCTTT. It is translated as CASSVGQGRGTEAFF. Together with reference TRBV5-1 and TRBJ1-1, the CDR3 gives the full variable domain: KAGVTQTPRYLIKTRGQQVTLSCSPISGHRSVSWYQQTPGQGLQFLFEYFSETQRNKGNFPGRFSGRQFSNSRSEMNVSTLELGDSALYLCASSVGQGRGTEAFFGQGTRLTVV.

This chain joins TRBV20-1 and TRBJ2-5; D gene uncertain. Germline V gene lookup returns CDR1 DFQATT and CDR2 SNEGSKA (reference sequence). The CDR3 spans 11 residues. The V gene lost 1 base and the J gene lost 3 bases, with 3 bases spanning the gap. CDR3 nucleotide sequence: TGCAGTGCTAGAGCCAAAGAGACCCAGTACTTC. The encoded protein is CSARAKETQYF.